This T cell receptor (beta chain) was documented in a study of T cells in localized non-small cell lung cancer (TCRdb year 2020). Describing the broader study: The study examined T cell repertoires in a few hundred patients with early-stage NSCLC and compared tumors with uninvolved tumor-adjacent lungs. A mean age of roughly 64 years was recorded for the NSCLC patients, of whom 129 were male and 95 to 110 were female. The cohort was made up of fewer than 250 treatment-naive NSCLC patients whose localized lung tumors had been resected. Summary of the overall study and its limitations: Because multi-region tumor sequencing was not performed, intratumor heterogeneity could not be ruled out. Uninvolved tumor-adjacent lung showed the highest T cell clonality, higher than tumor, which suggests more focused antigenic responses in the uninvolved tumor-adjacent lung. Higher T cell density in blood was associated with longer overall survival, whereas higher clonality in adjacent lung was associated with shorter survival. Because the study design was exploratory, TCR variables were selected using unadjusted p-values without false-discovery rate correction. Of the top 100 tumor clones, a median of roughly 53 were detected in paired uninvolved adjacent lung; 28 were also among that lung's top 100.

The CDR3, from cysteine to phenylalanine, totals 19 residues. The kept DNA is CDR3 alone, 57 bases in frame from the first base. From V the trimming removes 4 bases and from J it removes 6 bases, while the gene matches leave 15 bases of the junction unaccounted for. CDR1 and CDR2 (SGHNT, YENEEA) derive from the germline V gene. TCR beta CDR3 regions were sequenced from DNA using the immunoSEQ Assay. In the authors' own workflow: T cell density was computed as TCR beta template counts normalized to usable DNA estimated by amplifying housekeeping genes. Using the preseqR package, richness was estimated by extrapolating to 120,000 templates for tissue samples and 400,000 templates for PBMC samples. Clonality was calculated as one minus Pielou's evenness. To identify tissue-enriched TCRs, differential abundance testing was run on productive amino-acid clonotypes with a minimum total count of 5 and an alpha of 0.1. The Jaccard Index and the Morisita Overlap Index were used to measure repertoire overlap between compartments. TCR beta CDR3s were clustered by GLIPH together with public tetramer-defined viral CDR3s, and at least three viral sequences plus V-gene enrichment were required for viral motifs. TCRdb obtained this table from immuneACCESS and retained in-frame rearrangements with V and J assigned. These tables miss some clones; where compared with another copy, unresolved V genes account for less than half of the shortfall, and the remainder is unexplained. For V, J and clone size, that table is used; D and trimming come from the DNA. The sample table records more than 2,500 clones; roughly 22% of these occur just once. The ten largest clones add up to more than 9.5% of the sample.

As concerns this clone: It lacks a known antigen. Base qualities were left out, and no much larger clone turns up one base away.

At diagnosis, peripheral blood, uninvolved tumor-adjacent lung and tumor were collected and stored as a combination of fresh-frozen and FFPE material. The sample here was lung tumor tissue, taken before any cancer treatment. This sequence uses TRBV11-3 and TRBJ2-3; a stretch of 14 junction bases matches TRBD2. The TCR originated in a man aged 40 to 75 with stage I squamous cell lung carcinoma. The DNA sequence reads TGTGCCAGCAGCTCCCACGGACTAGCGGGGGGAGAAGGTCGGGATACGCAGTATTTT. Its protein product is CASSSHGLAGGEGRDTQYF.